The 21 T cell receptor beta chains reported below all come from one sample, sequenced in a study of OX40 agonist ivuxolimab in advanced cancers. Libraries were made using the immunoSEQ multiplex PCR assay. What TCRdb holds here is the immuneACCESS table cut down to in-frame rearrangements. Part of the clones is not present; checked against another copy, under half of the missing clones reflect an unresolved V gene, and the others are unexplained. Counted in this sample were about 110,000 clones; approximately 90% of them appeared once. Around 0.5% of the sample rests with the top ten. The sequencing here drew on CD4+ or CD8+ T cells sorted from blood, taken in a trial of the OX40 agonist ivuxolimab. These receptors were taken from an adult with an advanced solid tumor such as melanoma, head and neck, liver or kidney cancer.

For this clone: The sample has other DNA sequences that encode this CDR3 too. The chain employs TRBV30 and TRBJ2-7, with D possibly being TRBD2 (6 bases). Trimming left V 0 bases short and J 0 bases short, with 9 bases between. Per the germline V gene, CDR1 is GTSNPN and CDR2 is SVGIG (reference sequence). This CDR3 comprises 14 residues. CDR3 protein: CAWSVGGSSYEQYF. CDR3 in DNA: TGTGCCTGGAGTGTTGGGGGGTCCTCCTACGAGCAGTACTTC.

CDR3 DNA sequence: TGTGCCAGCAGCTCGCCCCCCTCACCCTACAATGAGCAGTTCTTC. This codes for CASSSPPSPYNEQFF. This chain joins TRBV7-9 and TRBJ2-1; D not resolved. Per the germline V gene, CDR1 is SEHNR and CDR2 is FQNEAQ (reference sequence). The CDR3 has 15 residues. V shed 4 bases and J shed 2 bases, with 12 bases lying between them.

The chain links TRBV7-8 to TRBJ1-1; no firm D call. Per germline, CDR1 SGHVS and CDR2 FQNEAQ. The germline V and J ends were trimmed by 5 bases and 3 bases, with 10 bases remaining between them. The CDR3 loop spans 13 amino acids. This chain's CDR3 is CASSLREDTEAFF. CDR3 in DNA: TGTGCCAGCAGCCTACGTGAGGACACTGAAGCTTTCTTT.

This clone was detected only once. The chain employs TRBV10-3 and TRBJ2-3; 9 bases line up with TRBD2. The CDR3 spans 16 residues. Unmatched junction bases numbered 9, after V lost 3 bases and J lost 5 bases. CDR1 is ENHRY and CDR2 is SYGVKD in the germline V gene. The CDR3 DNA reads TGTGCCATCAGTGAAGGACTAGCGCTCAACGGAGATACGCAGTATTTT. Its protein is CAISEGLALNGDTQYF.

The chain employs TRBV28 and TRBJ2-2; perhaps D is TRBD1 or TRBD2 (5 bases each). CDR1 and CDR2 (germline): MDHEN, SYDVKM. The V gene lost 4 bases and the J gene lost 5 bases, with 14 bases spanning the gap. This CDR3 region has 15 residues. The CDR3 DNA reads as TGTGCCAGCAGTTCTGGAGGCAGGGCAACCGGGGAGCTGTTTTTT. This encodes CASSSGGRATGELFF.

The chain couples TRBV5-6 to TRBJ2-1; the match to TRBD2 covers 9 bases. The CDR3 covers 17 residues. CDR1 is SGHDT and CDR2 is YYEEEE in the germline V gene. After removal of 4 bases from V and 4 bases from J, the junction contained 12 bases not matched to a gene. As DNA, the CDR3 is TGTGCCAGCAGCCGACCCTTAGCGGGGGTGCTTTACAATGAGCAGTTCTTC. Translating gives CASSRPLAGVLYNEQFF.

This CDR3 is CASSQIQLQETQYF. CDR3 in DNA: TGTGCCAGCAGCCAAATACAGTTACAAGAGACCCAGTACTTC. This rearrangement joins TRBV2 to TRBJ2-5, with D uncertain. This CDR3 is built from 14 residues. The germline V gene encodes CDR1 SNHLY and CDR2 FYNNEI. V was clipped by 6 bases and J by 2 bases, with 13 bases between them.

The chain recombines TRBV28 with TRBJ1-5; 8 positions match TRBD1. The germline gives CDR1 MDHEN, CDR2 SYDVKM. The V gene end was trimmed by 9 bases and the J gene end by 5 bases; junction bases not matched to a gene: 0. There are 11 residues in the CDR3. CDR3 bases: TGTGCCAGGGACAGGGATCAGCCCCAGCATTTT. Its protein product is CARDRDQPQHF.

The V call is TRBV7-3, the J call TRBJ2-3; the D gene is possibly TRBD2 (6 bases). The CDR3 totals 17 residues. Trimming stripped 1 base from V and 0 bases from J, with 14 bases between. Per the germline V gene, CDR1 is SGHTA and CDR2 is FQGTGA. CDR3 DNA sequence: TGTGCCAGCAGCTTAAGGCGCTTCAGCGGGAGCACAGATACGCAGTATTTT. It codes for CASSLRRFSGSTDTQYF.

This chain joins TRBV7-2 and TRBJ1-1, with 12 bases aligning to TRBD1. The V segment lost 1 base and the J segment 4 bases; nucleotides outside the gene matches: 7. The germline V gene has CDR1 SGHTA and CDR2 FQGNSA. CDR3 length: 17 amino acids. CDR3 in amino acids: CASSLGGQGAYSTEAFF. The DNA for the CDR3 is TGTGCCAGCAGCTTAGGGGGACAGGGGGCGTATAGCACTGAAGCTTTCTTT. Together with reference TRBV7-2 and TRBJ1-1, the CDR3 gives the full variable domain: GAGVSQSPSNKVTEKGKDVELRCDPISGHTALYWYRQSLGQGLEFLIYFQGNSAPDKSGLPSDRFSAERTGGSVSTLTIQRTQQEDSAVYLCASSLGGQGAYSTEAFFGQGTRLTVV.

This clone was seen only once. The V gene is TRBV7-9, the J gene TRBJ1-1, with 8 bases identical to TRBD1. The germline CDR1 and CDR2 sequences are SEHNR and FQNEAQ (reference sequence). The length of the CDR3 is 12 residues. The J segment lost 11 bases and the V segment lost 5 bases, leaving 7 bases of the junction unmatched. CDR3 nucleotides: TGTGCCAGCAGCCCACAGGGGGGGCCGGCTTTCTTT. Translated, it gives CASSPQGGPAFF.

The V and J genes are TRBV10-3 and TRBJ2-5, with a weak D call TRBD2 (6 bases). The germline V and J ends were trimmed by 10 bases and 5 bases, with 14 bases remaining between them. The CDR3 consists of 12 residues. Germline loops: CDR1 ENHRY, CDR2 SYGVKD. In DNA form, the CDR3 reads TGTGCCACCGGGGGTCCCGGGGAGACCCAGTACTTC. Its translation is CATGGPGETQYF.

J is TRBJ1-1 and V is TRBV6-4; the D gene is possibly TRBD1 (5 bases). Trimming shortened V by 10 bases and J by 8 bases, and 20 bases separated the two germline ends. Germline lookup yields CDR1 MRHNA and CDR2 SNTAGT. This CDR3 spans 13 amino acids. The CDR3 nucleotides read TGTGCCACGGCGGGGCAGTACCTAGGGGAAGCTTTCTTT. It specifies CATAGQYLGEAFF.

This chain connects TRBV30 to TRBJ2-1; D is perhaps TRBD1 (6 bases). The CDR3 is 13 residues long. From germline, CDR1 is GTSNPN and CDR2 SVGIG (reference sequence). V was shortened by 0 bases and J by 6 bases, with 9 bases between the two germline ends. Here the CDR3 DNA reads TGTGCCTGGAGTGTAATGGGGGCCAATGAGCAGTTCTTC. It specifies CAWSVMGANEQFF.

V usage is TRBV5-4 and J usage is TRBJ2-2; 9 bases are a match to TRBD1. Per the germline V gene, CDR1 is SGHNT and CDR2 is YYREEE (reference sequence). The V gene end was trimmed by 4 bases and the J gene end by 3 bases; junction bases not matched to a gene: 4. The CDR3 is 15 amino acids. The CDR3 loop reads CASSIQGAYTGELFF. The CDR3 DNA is TGTGCCAGCAGCATACAGGGGGCCTACACCGGGGAGCTGTTTTTT.

The rearrangement joins TRBV9 to TRBJ2-1; 11 nucleotides line up with TRBD2. This CDR3 is built from 15 residues. Germline CDR1 SGDLS, CDR2 YYNGEE. With 1 base clipped from V and 5 bases from J, the junction kept 2 bases outside the gene matches. CDR3 sequence reads: CASSVTSGGHNEQFF. The CDR3 nucleotides read TGTGCCAGCAGCGTAACTAGCGGGGGACACAATGAGCAGTTCTTC.

This clone has just a few counts. This chain connects TRBV7-9 to TRBJ2-1, with 9 bases lining up with TRBD2. Trimming at V came to 1 base and at J to 6 bases, leaving 7 bases not matched to a gene. The CDR3 has 16 residues. Germline CDR1 reads SEHNR; CDR2 reads FQNEAQ (reference sequence). The CDR3 DNA reads as TGTGCCAGCAGCTTAGGGGGCGGACTAGCGCTCAATGAGCAGTTCTTC. It is translated as CASSLGGGLALNEQFF. Variable domain in full (rest from reference TRBV7-9 and TRBJ2-1): DTGVSQNPRHKITKRGQNVTFRCDPISEHNRLYWYRQTLGQGPEFLTYFQNEAQLEKSRLLSDRFSAERPKGSFSTLEIQRTEQGDSAMYLCASSLGGGLALNEQFFGPGTRLTVL.

The chain carries TRBV30 and TRBJ1-6; D is unclear. Trimming removed 0 bases at V and 0 bases at J, with 6 bases between. This CDR3 has 15 amino acids. In germline, CDR1 is GTSNPN, CDR2 SVGIG (reference sequence). The CDR3 spells CAWSVQSSYNSPLHF. For the CDR3, the DNA is TGTGCCTGGAGTGTTCAAAGCTCCTATAATTCACCCCTCCACTTT. The variable domain in full, completed from reference TRBV30 and TRBJ1-6, reads SQTIHQWPATLVQPVGSPLSLECTVEGTSNPNLYWYRQAAGRGLQLLFYSVGIGQISSEVPQNLSASRPQDRQFILSSKKLLLSDSGFYLCAWSVQSSYNSPLHFGNGTRLTVT.

The chain recombines TRBV19 with TRBJ1-4; D is unclear. V lost 7 bases, J lost 3 bases, and 12 bases lay in between. The CDR3 loop spans 14 amino acids. Germline V gives CDR1 LNHDA, CDR2 SQIVND (reference sequence). The CDR3 region has the DNA TGTGCCAGTACTGGGAAGGCTGCTAATGAAAAACTGTTTTTT. Its protein is CASTGKAANEKLFF.

The chain recombines TRBV5-4 with TRBJ2-2; TRBD2 aligns across 7 bases. V shed 0 bases, J shed 0 bases, and the junction held 2 bases outside the gene matches. Per the germline V gene, CDR1 is SGHNT and CDR2 is YYREEE (reference sequence). The CDR3 is 16 amino acids. The CDR3 sequence is CASSLDLAANTGELFF. The CDR3 coding sequence is TGTGCCAGCAGCTTGGATCTAGCGGCGAACACCGGGGAGCTGTTTTTT. The variable domain in full, with the rest retrieved from reference TRBV5-4 and TRBJ2-2, is ETGVTQSPTHLIKTRGQQVTLRCSSQSGHNTVSWYQQALGQGPQFIFQYYREEENGRGNFPPRFSGLQFPNYSSELNVNALELDDSALYLCASSLDLAANTGELFFGEGSRLTVL.

The gene calls are TRBV6-6 and TRBJ1-2; TRBD1 matches at 7 bases. The trim removed 4 bases at V and 8 bases at J, leaving 10 bases unmatched. The CDR3 has 14 amino acids. The germline V gene encodes CDR1 MNHNY and CDR2 SVGAGI (reference sequence). CDR3 nucleotides: TGTGCCAGCAGTTCACAGGGGTTAAAGGACGGCTACACCTTC. Amino acids: CASSSQGLKDGYTF.